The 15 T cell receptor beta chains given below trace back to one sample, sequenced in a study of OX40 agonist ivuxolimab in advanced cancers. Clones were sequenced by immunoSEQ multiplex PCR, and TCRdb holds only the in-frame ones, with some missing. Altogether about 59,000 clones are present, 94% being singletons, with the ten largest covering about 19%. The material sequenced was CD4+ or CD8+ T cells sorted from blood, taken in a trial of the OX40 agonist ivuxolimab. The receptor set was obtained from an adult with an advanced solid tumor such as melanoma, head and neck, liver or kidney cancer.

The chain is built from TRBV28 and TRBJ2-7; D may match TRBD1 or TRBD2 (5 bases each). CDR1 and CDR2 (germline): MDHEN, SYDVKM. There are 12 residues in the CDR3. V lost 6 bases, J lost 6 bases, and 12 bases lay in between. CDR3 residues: CASRGSGPEQYF. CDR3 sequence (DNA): TGTGCCAGCAGAGGATCGGGGCCCGAGCAGTACTTC.

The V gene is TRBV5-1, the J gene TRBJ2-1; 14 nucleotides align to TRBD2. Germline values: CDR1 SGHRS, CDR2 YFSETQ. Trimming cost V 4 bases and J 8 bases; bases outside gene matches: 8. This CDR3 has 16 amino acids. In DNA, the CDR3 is TGCGCCAGCAGCCGGTGGGGGACTAGCGGGAGTGATGAGCAGTTCTTC. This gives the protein CASSRWGTSGSDEQFF. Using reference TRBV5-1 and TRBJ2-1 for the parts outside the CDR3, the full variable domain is KAGVTQTPRYLIKTRGQQVTLSCSPISGHRSVSWYQQTPGQGLQFLFEYFSETQRNKGNFPGRFSGRQFSNSRSEMNVSTLELGDSALYLCASSRWGTSGSDEQFFGPGTRLTVL.

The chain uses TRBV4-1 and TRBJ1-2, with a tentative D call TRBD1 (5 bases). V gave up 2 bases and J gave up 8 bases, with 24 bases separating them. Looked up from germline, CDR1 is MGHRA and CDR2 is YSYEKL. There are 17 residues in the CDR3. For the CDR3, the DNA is TGCGCCAGCAGCCAAACCCCGGGGGGGGTGATGGCGAGGGGCTACACCTTC. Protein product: CASSQTPGGVMARGYTF.

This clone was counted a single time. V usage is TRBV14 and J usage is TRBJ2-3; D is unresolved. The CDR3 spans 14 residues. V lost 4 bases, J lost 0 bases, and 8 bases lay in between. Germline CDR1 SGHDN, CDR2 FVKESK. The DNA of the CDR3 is TGTGCCAGCAGCCCCCTAAGTAGCACAGATACGCAGTATTTT. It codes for CASSPLSSTDTQYF.

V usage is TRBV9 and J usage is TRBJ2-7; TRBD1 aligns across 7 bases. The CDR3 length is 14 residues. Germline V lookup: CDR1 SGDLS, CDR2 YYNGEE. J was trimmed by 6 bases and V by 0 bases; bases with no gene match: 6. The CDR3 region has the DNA TGTGCCAGCAGCGTAGGAAGGGGGCTCGGCGAGCAGTACTTC. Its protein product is CASSVGRGLGEQYF.

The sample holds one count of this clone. CDR3 amino acids: CASSLGGGPEAFF. Here the CDR3 DNA reads TGTGCCAGCAGCTTGGGGGGGGGTCCTGAAGCTTTCTTT. This chain connects TRBV5-4 to TRBJ1-1; TRBD1 is a possible D gene (5 bases). The ends were cut back, 0 bases at V and 6 bases at J, with 9 bases in the middle. Germline V gene sequence: CDR1 SGHNT, CDR2 YYREEE (reference sequence). The CDR3 covers 13 residues.

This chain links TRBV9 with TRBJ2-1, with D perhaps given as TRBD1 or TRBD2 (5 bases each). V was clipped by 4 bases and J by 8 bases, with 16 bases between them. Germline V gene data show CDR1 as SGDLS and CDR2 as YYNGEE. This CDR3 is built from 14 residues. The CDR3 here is CASSPEGPWDEQFF. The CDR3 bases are TGTGCCAGCAGCCCCGAGGGACCCTGGGATGAGCAGTTCTTC.

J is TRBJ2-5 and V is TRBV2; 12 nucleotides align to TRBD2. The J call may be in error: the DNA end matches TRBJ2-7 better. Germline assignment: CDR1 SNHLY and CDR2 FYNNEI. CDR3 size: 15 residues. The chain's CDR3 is CASSRLAGVAYEQYF. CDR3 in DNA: TGTGCCAGCTCTCGACTAGCGGGAGTTGCCTACGAGCAGTACTTC.

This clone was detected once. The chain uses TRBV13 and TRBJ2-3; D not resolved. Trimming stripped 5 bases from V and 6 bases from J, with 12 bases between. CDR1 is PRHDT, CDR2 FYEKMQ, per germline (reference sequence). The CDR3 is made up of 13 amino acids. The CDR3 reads CASSPYPPDTQYF. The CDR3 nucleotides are TGTGCCAGCAGCCCCTACCCCCCGGATACGCAGTATTTT.

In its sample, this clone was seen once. The CDR3 reads CASSLRGLVSYNEQFF. Here the CDR3 DNA reads TGTGCCAGCAGTCTCCGCGGACTAGTTTCCTACAATGAGCAGTTCTTC. This chain connects TRBV27 to TRBJ2-1, with TRBD2 identical over 7 bases. This CDR3 comprises 16 residues. Germline values: CDR1 MNHEY, CDR2 SMNVEV (reference sequence). V was pared by 5 bases and J by 1 base, with 8 bases of the junction left unmatched.

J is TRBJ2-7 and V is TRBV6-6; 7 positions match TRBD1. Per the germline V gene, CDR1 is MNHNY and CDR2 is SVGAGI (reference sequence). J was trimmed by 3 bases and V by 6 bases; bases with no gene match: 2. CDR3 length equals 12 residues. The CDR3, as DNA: TGTGCCAGCAGAGGGGACAGCTACGAGCAGTACTTC. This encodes CASRGDSYEQYF.

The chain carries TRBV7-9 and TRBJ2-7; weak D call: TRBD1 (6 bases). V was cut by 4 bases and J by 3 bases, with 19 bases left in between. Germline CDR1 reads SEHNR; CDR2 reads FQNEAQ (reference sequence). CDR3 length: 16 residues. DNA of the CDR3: TGTGCCAGCAGCTCACCCGGACAGAAATTAAACTACGAGCAGTACTTC. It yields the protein CASSSPGQKLNYEQYF.

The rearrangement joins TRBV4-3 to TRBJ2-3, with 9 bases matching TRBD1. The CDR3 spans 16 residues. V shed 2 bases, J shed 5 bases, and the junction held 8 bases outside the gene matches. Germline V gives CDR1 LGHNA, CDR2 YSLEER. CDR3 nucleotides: TGCGCCAGCAGCCAATTCCCTACAGGGGGCCTAGATACGCAGTATTTT. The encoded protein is CASSQFPTGGLDTQYF.

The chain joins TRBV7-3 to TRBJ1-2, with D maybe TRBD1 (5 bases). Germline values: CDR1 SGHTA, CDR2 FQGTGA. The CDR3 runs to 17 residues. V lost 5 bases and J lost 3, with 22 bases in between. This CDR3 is CASSEWGGPGTYYGYTF. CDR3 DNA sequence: TGTGCCAGCAGCGAATGGGGGGGACCCGGTACCTACTATGGCTACACCTTC.

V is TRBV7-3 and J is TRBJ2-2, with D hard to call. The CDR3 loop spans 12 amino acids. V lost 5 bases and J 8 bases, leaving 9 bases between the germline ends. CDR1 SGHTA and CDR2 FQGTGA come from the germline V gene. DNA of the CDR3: TGTGCCAGCAGCCCCCGGCGGGGGGAGCTGTTTTTT. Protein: CASSPRRGELFF.